This T cell receptor beta chain was sequenced in a study of blood T cell repertoires in COVID-19. Study summary: The samples span acute and convalescent COVID-19 from the United States, Italy and Spain. PBMCs, B-cell-depleted T cells, or T cells provided the cDNA or gDNA that made up the material.

Looked up from germline, CDR1 is GTSNPN and CDR2 is SVGIG (reference sequence). The CDR3 runs to 15 residues. Trimming pared 0 bases from V and 0 bases from J, leaving 9 bases between. Methods used by the authors: The authors estimated nucleated cell counts from reference gene primer amplification. Clones were read by immunoSEQ multiplex PCR, and TCRdb kept only the in-frame ones, dropping some. Clone size and the V and J calls come from that table; the DNA yielded D and trimming. The data show about 80,000 clones, around 83% seen once. Specimen: peripheral blood. This chain connects TRBV30 to TRBJ1-3; no definite D call. This sequence was found in a man aged 45 to 65 with acute or convalescent COVID-19. The CDR3 DNA reads as TGTGCCTGGAGTGTGTTCGGACTCTCTGGAAACACCATATATTTT. Its translation is CAWSVFGLSGNTIYF.